The 22 T cell receptor beta chains below come from one sample, sequenced in a study of blood T cell repertoires in COVID-19. The protocol was immunoSEQ multiplex PCR, while the TCRdb copy is restricted to in-frame clones and leaves out a portion. The sample gives about 400,000 clones, around 87% of which show up once; approximately 1.9% is in the top ten. Sequenced: PBMCs or T cells enriched from blood (not recorded which). The receptors were sampled from a man in his forties in a cohort exposed to, infected with or recovered from COVID-19 (not recorded which).

This chain uses TRBV15 with TRBJ2-7; D gene unclear. The V gene lost 3 bases and the J gene lost 0 bases, with 3 bases spanning the gap. Germline loops: CDR1 LNHNV, CDR2 YYDKDF (reference sequence). The CDR3 totals 12 residues. CDR3 sequence: CATSSHSYEQYF. CDR3 sequence (DNA): TGTGCCACCAGCAGCCACTCCTACGAGCAGTACTTC.

The chain is built from TRBV18 and TRBJ2-1; the match to TRBD2 covers 8 bases. Looked up from germline, CDR1 is KGHSH and CDR2 is LQKENI. V lost 0 bases, J lost 6 bases, and 7 bases stayed unmatched. This CDR3 has 16 amino acids. As DNA, the CDR3 is TGTGCCAGCTCACCACCGTCCGGGAGGGTCGGCAATGAGCAGTTCTTC. Amino acid sequence: CASSPPSGRVGNEQFF.

This clone was seen just once. The chain couples TRBV7-9 to TRBJ2-3; 7 bases line up with TRBD2. The CDR3 runs 13 residues. Trimming took 5 bases from V and 3 from J; bases not matched to a gene: 2. In germline, CDR1 is SEHNR, CDR2 FQNEAQ (reference sequence). The CDR3 spells CASSPSGTDTQYF. DNA for the CDR3: TGTGCCAGCAGCCCTAGCGGAACAGATACGCAGTATTTT.

The chain uses TRBV27 and TRBJ1-2, with 7 bases lining up with TRBD1. Germline CDR1 is MNHEY and CDR2 is SMNVEV (reference sequence). V lost 8 bases and J lost 0; bases outside the gene matches: 9. This CDR3 region has 15 residues. DNA of the CDR3: TGTGCCAGCTATCCTAGACAGGGTACTAACTATGGCTACACCTTC. The encoded protein is CASYPRQGTNYGYTF.

The chain links TRBV3-1 (or the pseudogene TRBV3-2) to TRBJ1-2, with TRBD1 matching 7 bases. The germline V gene encodes CDR1 LGHDT and CDR2 YNNKEL (reference sequence). The CDR3 is made up of 14 amino acids. The J segment lost 4 bases and the V segment lost 1 base, leaving 3 bases of the junction unmatched. The CDR3 spells CASSQGGQFYGYTF. The CDR3 nucleotides read TGTGCCAGCAGCCAAGGGGGACAGTTCTATGGCTACACCTTC.

The gene calls are TRBV7-8 and TRBJ2-7; D not resolved. Deletions cut 5 bases from V and 5 bases from J, with 22 bases between. Germline assignment: CDR1 SGHVS and CDR2 FQNEAQ. CDR3 size: 16 residues. The chain's CDR3 is CASSPFELGPVHEQYF. CDR3 sequence (DNA): TGTGCCAGCAGCCCCTTCGAATTGGGCCCGGTCCACGAGCAGTACTTC.

In nucleotides, the CDR3 is TGCGCCAGCAGTGAGTCGAGCGGCTATGGCTACACCTTC. This gives the protein CASSESSGYGYTF. V usage is TRBV10-2 and J usage is TRBJ1-2; no definite D call. This CDR3 is 13 amino acids long. V lost 0 bases and J 4 bases, leaving 6 bases between the germline ends. The germline V gene has CDR1 WSHSY and CDR2 SAAADI.

Turning to this clone: Other DNA sequences from this sample encode an identical CDR3 as well. This chain uses TRBV3-1 (or the pseudogene TRBV3-2) with TRBJ2-2; 7 nucleotides agree with TRBD2. The V gene's germline CDR1 is LGHDT and CDR2 YNNKEL (reference sequence). CDR3 size: 15 residues. V was pared by 1 base and J by 5 bases, with 4 bases of the junction left unmatched. CDR3: CASSQGSGITGELFF. CDR3 sequence (DNA): TGTGCCAGCAGCCAAGGAAGCGGGATAACCGGGGAGCTGTTTTTT.

The table lists this clone with a few counts. The chain uses TRBV7-9 and TRBJ1-4, with D maybe TRBD1 (5 bases). V lost 1 base, J lost 0 bases, and 6 bases lay in between. CDR1 and CDR2 from the germline V gene are SEHNR and FQNEAQ (reference sequence). CDR3 length: 15 residues. The CDR3 sequence is CASSLGQSTNEKLFF. CDR3 DNA sequence: TGTGCCAGCAGCTTAGGACAGTCAACTAATGAAAAACTGTTTTTT.

V and J are TRBV4-1 and TRBJ2-1, with 9 bases fitting TRBD2. V dropped 1 base and J dropped 8; count of bases not matched to a gene: 12. CDR3 size: 17 residues. The V gene's germline CDR1 is MGHRA and CDR2 YSYEKL. CDR3 residues: CASSQGTLAGSRHEQFF. The CDR3, as DNA: TGCGCCAGCAGCCAAGGAACTCTAGCGGGAAGTCGGCATGAGCAGTTCTTC.

CDR3 loop: CASSPRTGRTEAFF. The CDR3 coding sequence is TGTGCCAGCAGCCCAAGGACAGGGCGCACTGAAGCTTTCTTT. The chain employs TRBV6-5 and TRBJ1-1; 8 bases line up with TRBD1. Per germline, CDR1 MNHEY and CDR2 SVGAGI. The CDR3 runs to 14 residues. J was trimmed by 4 bases and V by 6 bases; bases with no gene match: 7.

This chain connects TRBV3-1 (or the pseudogene TRBV3-2) to TRBJ1-5, with D uncertain. The V gene lost 0 bases and the J gene lost 5 bases, with 11 bases spanning the gap. The germline gives CDR1 LGHDT, CDR2 YNNKEL (reference sequence). The CDR3 runs to 15 residues. CDR3 in amino acids: CASSQDLSPDQPQHF. The CDR3 DNA sequence: TGTGCCAGCAGCCAAGATCTAAGCCCTGATCAGCCCCAGCATTTT.

This clone was detected only once. The V and J genes are TRBV6-1 and TRBJ2-5; 9 nucleotides match TRBD1. Germline V gives CDR1 MNHNS, CDR2 SASEGT. The CDR3 is made up of 16 amino acids. Germline trimming cut 4 bases from V and 3 bases from J; bases unmatched to any gene: 9. CDR3 in DNA: TGTGCCAGCAGTGTCTCCGAGGGACAGGGCGAAGAGACCCAGTACTTC. Translated, it gives CASSVSEGQGEETQYF.

The gene calls are TRBV19 and TRBJ1-2, with TRBD1 matching 8 bases. The CDR3 contains 15 residues. The V and J ends lost 5 bases and 2 bases, in that order; junction bases with no gene match: 7. Germline CDR1 LNHDA, CDR2 SQIVND (reference sequence). The CDR3 region has the DNA TGTGCCAGTAGTGAGCCTGGACAGGGAAACTATGGCTACACCTTC. Translation: CASSEPGQGNYGYTF.

The CDR3 here is CASSQDEGEAFF. CDR3 DNA sequence: TGTGCCAGCAGCCAAGATGAGGGTGAAGCTTTCTTT. V usage is TRBV3-1 (or the pseudogene TRBV3-2) and J usage is TRBJ1-1; no clear D. The V end lost 0 bases, the J end lost 7 bases, and 6 bases lay between the germline ends. CDR1 LGHDT and CDR2 YNNKEL come from the germline V gene (reference sequence). This CDR3 region has 12 residues.

V usage is TRBV19 and J usage is TRBJ2-7; D is uncertain. V was pared by 3 bases and J by 0 bases, with 12 bases between. The CDR3 is 15 residues long. The germline CDR1 and CDR2 sequences are LNHDA and SQIVND (reference sequence). The CDR3: CASSMISADSYEQYF. The DNA for the CDR3 is TGTGCCAGTAGTATGATTTCGGCGGACTCCTACGAGCAGTACTTC. Combining the CDR3 with reference TRBV19 and TRBJ2-7 gives the whole variable domain DGGITQSPKYLFRKEGQNVTLSCEQNLNHDAMYWYRQDPGQGLRLIYYSQIVNDFQKGDIAEGYSVSREKKESFPLTVTSAQKNPTAFYLCASSMISADSYEQYFGPGTRLTVT.

The chain joins TRBV30 to TRBJ2-3; D might be TRBD1 or TRBD2, each matching 5 bases. CDR1 and CDR2 from the germline V gene are GTSNPN and SVGIG (reference sequence). The V gene lost 5 bases and the J gene lost 3 bases, with 12 bases spanning the gap. The CDR3 is made up of 13 amino acids. CDR3 residues: CAWGTKGTDTQYF. The CDR3 DNA sequence: TGTGCCTGGGGGACGAAGGGGACAGATACGCAGTATTTT.

The chain carries TRBV7-6 and TRBJ2-1; TRBD1 matches 9 bases. The germline V gene has CDR1 SGHVS and CDR2 FNYEAQ. V lost 0 bases and J lost 5; bases outside the gene matches: 5. This CDR3 region has 16 residues. CDR3 nucleotide sequence: TGTGCCAGCAGCTTAGCCAGGACAGGGGTGGACAATGAGCAGTTCTTC. This codes for CASSLARTGVDNEQFF.

This chain joins TRBV10-1 and TRBJ2-3; 10 bases match TRBD2. Germline CDR1 WNHNN, CDR2 SYGVQD (reference sequence). CDR3 length equals 13 residues. The V and J ends lost 6 bases and 4 bases, in that order; junction bases with no gene match: 1. CDR3 loop: CASSLAGADTQYF. The DNA of the CDR3 is TGCGCCAGCAGCCTAGCGGGAGCAGATACGCAGTATTTT.

This chain uses TRBV4-2 with TRBJ2-1, with TRBD2 as a possible D gene (6 bases). The germline CDR1 and CDR2 sequences are LGHNA and YNFKEQ. The CDR3 spans 14 residues. Trimming took off 4 bases at V and 6 bases at J, with 13 bases between the two ends. CDR3 loop: CASSRSGSGNEQFF. DNA of the CDR3: TGTGCCAGCAGCCGCTCGGGTAGCGGCAATGAGCAGTTCTTC.

CDR3 protein: CASSPTDRNNEQFF. The CDR3 DNA is TGTGCCAGCTCACCAACCGACAGAAACAATGAGCAGTTCTTC. The rearrangement uses TRBV18 and TRBJ2-1, with D perhaps TRBD1 (5 bases). There are 14 residues in the CDR3. V shed 2 bases and J shed 5 bases, with 10 bases lying between them. Germline V gene lookup returns CDR1 KGHSH and CDR2 LQKENI.

This sequence joins TRBV12-5 and TRBJ2-5; D gene uncertain. Trimming pared 3 bases from V and 2 bases from J, leaving 7 bases between. CDR3 size: 13 residues. Per the germline V gene, CDR1 is LGHNT and CDR2 is FRNRAP. CDR3 in amino acids: CASGFLEQETQYF. DNA for the CDR3: TGTGCTAGTGGTTTTCTAGAACAAGAGACCCAGTACTTC.